A single sample gave rise to the 17 T cell receptor beta chains below, sequenced in a study of blood T cell repertoires in COVID-19. Measured with immunoSEQ multiplex PCR; TCRdb has only the in-frame clones, and not every one. Of some 80,000 clones in the sample, around 88% are singletons; the top ten hold 15% to 20%. The sample taken for sequencing was peripheral blood. Every receptor here comes from a human donor in a cohort sampled during active COVID-19.

This clone was picked up a small number of times. The CDR3 spells CASSLWPRRRGQAEAFF. The CDR3 DNA reads TGTGCCAGCAGCTTATGGCCTCGCAGGAGGGGGCAGGCTGAAGCTTTCTTT. The V call is TRBV7-8, the J call TRBJ1-1; TRBD1 aligns across 7 bases. The CDR3 is 17 residues long. V was pared by 2 bases and J by 6 bases, with 15 bases of the junction left unmatched. Germline CDR1 and CDR2: SGHVS and FQNEAQ.

The gene calls are TRBV7-8 and TRBJ1-5; possible D gene TRBD1, 5 bases. The CDR3 length is 15 residues. Germline V gene sequence: CDR1 SGHVS, CDR2 FQNEAQ. V lost 5 bases and J 2 bases, leaving 13 bases between the germline ends. In DNA, the CDR3 is TGTGCCAGCAGCCCCCTGGGAGGGGGCAATCAGCCCCAGCATTTT. Translation: CASSPLGGGNQPQHF.

The J gene is TRBJ2-1, the V gene TRBV7-8; no firm D call. CDR3 length: 13 residues. Germline values: CDR1 SGHVS, CDR2 FQNEAQ. V lost 3 bases and J lost 13, with 16 bases in between. The CDR3 spells CASSLVTESEQFF. CDR3 nucleotide sequence: TGTGCCAGCAGCTTGGTGACGGAGAGTGAACAGTTCTTC.

The genes are TRBV19 and TRBJ1-1, with D unresolved. The CDR3 consists of 14 residues. Trimming stripped 7 bases from V and 4 bases from J, with 16 bases between. The germline gives CDR1 LNHDA, CDR2 SQIVND (reference sequence). The CDR3 is CASTVGNAVTEAFF. CDR3 coding DNA: TGTGCCAGTACGGTCGGAAATGCGGTCACTGAAGCTTTCTTT.

The J gene is TRBJ2-5, the V gene TRBV6-1; TRBD2 agrees at 9 bases. J gave up 5 bases and V 2 bases, and 9 bases lay outside the gene matches. CDR1 and CDR2 (germline): MNHNS, SASEGT. This CDR3 spans 16 amino acids. The CDR3: CASSERGGRATETQYF. The CDR3 coding sequence is TGTGCCAGCAGTGAAAGGGGCGGGAGGGCCACGGAGACCCAGTACTTC.

The rearrangement uses TRBV4-3 and TRBJ2-1; 9 nucleotides line up with TRBD2. Germline V CDR1 and CDR2: LGHNA, YSLEER. The CDR3 totals 18 residues. V lost 1 base, J lost 3 bases, and 10 bases stayed unmatched. The CDR3, as DNA: TGCGCCAGCAGCCAAGGTGCACTAGGGCGGGGGGGCTACAATGAGCAGTTCTTC. This translates into CASSQGALGRGGYNEQFF.

This clone was found once. The chain uses TRBV3-1 (or the pseudogene TRBV3-2) and TRBJ2-1, with a possible D match to TRBD2 (5 bases). Trimming removed 2 bases at V and 9 bases at J, with 11 bases between. The CDR3 runs to 13 residues. Germline CDR1 and CDR2: LGHDT and YNNKEL (reference sequence). The CDR3 bases are TGTGCCAGCAGCCAAAACCGGGGTAGTGAGCAGTTCTTC. It yields the protein CASSQNRGSEQFF.

The chain couples TRBV5-1 to TRBJ1-2, with TRBD1 matching 9 bases. Looked up from germline, CDR1 is SGHRS and CDR2 is YFSETQ. J was trimmed by 4 bases and V by 4 bases; bases with no gene match: 8. The CDR3 runs 15 residues. The CDR3: CASSVQGAKSYGYTF. The CDR3 coding sequence is TGCGCCAGCAGCGTACAGGGGGCTAAGAGCTATGGCTACACCTTC.

This clone was counted only a few times. The rearrangement links TRBV27 to TRBJ1-1; perhaps TRBD1 as D (5 bases). The V end was cut by 3 bases, the J end by 5 bases, with 10 bases between. This CDR3 has 13 amino acids. Germline V gives CDR1 MNHEY, CDR2 SMNVEV (reference sequence). The CDR3 spells CASSFREQTEAFF. The CDR3 bases are TGTGCCAGCAGTTTCAGGGAACAGACTGAAGCTTTCTTT.

The rearrangement uses TRBV7-3 and TRBJ1-3; D perhaps matches TRBD1 (5 bases). Trimming pared 2 bases from V and 0 bases from J, leaving 11 bases between. Germline assignment: CDR1 SGHTA and CDR2 FQGTGA. This CDR3 comprises 16 residues. The CDR3 region has the DNA TGTGCCAGCAGCTTACCCAGGGTTTTCTCTGGAAACACCATATATTTT. It is translated as CASSLPRVFSGNTIYF.

DNA of the CDR3: TGTGCCAGCAGCTGGACTAGCGGGAGAGAAGATACGCAGTATTTT. Its translation: CASSWTSGREDTQYF. V gene TRBV7-3 combines with J gene TRBJ2-3, with 13 bases identical to TRBD2. The ends lost 4 bases at V and 5 bases at J; junction bases unmatched: 3. Germline-derived CDR1 and CDR2 are SGHTA and FQGTGA. The CDR3 spans 15 residues.

V usage is TRBV4-2 and J usage is TRBJ2-7, with TRBD2 matching over 11 bases. V lost 3 bases, J lost 0 bases, and 4 bases stayed unmatched. From germline, CDR1 is LGHNA and CDR2 YNFKEQ. The CDR3 contains 16 residues. CDR3 DNA: TGTGCCAGCAGCCAGGGACTAGCGGATACCTCCTACGAGCAGTACTTC. Translated, it gives CASSQGLADTSYEQYF.

This clone was counted only a few times. V is TRBV10-3 and J is TRBJ2-2, with 8 bases lining up with TRBD1. With V trimmed by 4 bases and J by 6 bases, 1 base remained unmatched. This CDR3 has 13 amino acids. CDR1 and CDR2 from the germline V gene are ENHRY and SYGVKD. The CDR3 nucleotides are TGTGCCATCAGTGGGACAGGGTCCGGGGAGCTGTTTTTT. Translation gives CAISGTGSGELFF.

The chain employs TRBV4-1 and TRBJ2-7; 10 positions agree with TRBD1. V dropped 1 base and J dropped 2; count of bases not matched to a gene: 8. This CDR3 spans 17 amino acids. Per germline, CDR1 MGHRA and CDR2 YSYEKL. The CDR3 loop reads CASSQVSGQGFPYEQYF. The CDR3 DNA reads as TGCGCCAGCAGCCAAGTCTCGGGACAGGGGTTCCCCTACGAGCAGTACTTC.

The genes are TRBV15 and TRBJ1-6; 7 positions match TRBD1. Germline CDR1 is LNHNV and CDR2 is YYDKDF (reference sequence). The CDR3 length is 16 residues. After removal of 3 bases from V and 11 bases from J, the junction contained 13 bases not matched to a gene. CDR3 protein: CATSSDRVGGGTPLHF. For the CDR3, the DNA is TGTGCCACCAGCAGCGACAGGGTGGGGGGTGGAACACCCCTCCACTTT.

The rearrangement joins TRBV5-8 to TRBJ2-3, with TRBD2 matching 7 bases. The CDR3 runs 17 residues. Germline CDR1 SGHTS, CDR2 YDEGEE. The V gene end was trimmed by 4 bases and the J gene end by 2 bases; junction bases not matched to a gene: 13. DNA of the CDR3: TGTGCCAGCAGCCAAACACTAGCGCCGGAGGTCACAGATACGCAGTATTTT. It codes for CASSQTLAPEVTDTQYF.

For this clone: A junction end diverges from the germline sequence, so it may reflect a read error. V and J are TRBV6-1 and TRBJ1-3; D remains unclear. Germline V gene sequence: CDR1 MNHNS, CDR2 SASEGT. CDR3 length equals 14 residues. The CDR3 region is CASREDGDGNTIYF. The CDR3 DNA sequence: TGTGCCAGCAGAGAAGACGGGGATGGAAACACCATATATTTT.